The 17 T cell receptor beta chains reported below all come from one sample, sequenced in a study of spatial heterogeneity in lung cancer. MiXCR, run by TCRdb on the 5' RACE reads, gives a single entry per CDR3 protein. The sample includes 3,000 to 4,000 distinct CDR3 sequences, around 6.7% of them seen just once. Time point of the sample: sample taken at primary tumor resection. Whole RNA came from tumor, nontumor lung or frozen PBMC and was sequenced without being sorted. Sequenced material: normal lung tissue next to the tumor, taken at surgery. These TCRs come from a male donor with early-stage non-small cell lung cancer.

This clonotype appeared many times. The CDR3 loop is CASSSVGTEAFF. The CDR3 DNA follows: TGTGCCAGCAGCTCCGTCGGCACTGAAGCTTTCTTT. The genes are TRBV7-2 and TRBJ1-1; D unclear. Germline CDR1 SGHTA, CDR2 FQGNSA. Trimming removed 4 bases at V and 4 bases at J, with 7 bases between. There are 12 residues in the CDR3.

This clonotype ranks as medium-sized. The chain joins TRBV20-1 to TRBJ2-3; 8 bases agree with TRBD1. This CDR3 is built from 16 residues. Germline assignment: CDR1 DFQATT and CDR2 SNEGSKA (reference sequence). The J segment lost 8 bases and the V segment lost 5 bases, leaving 18 bases of the junction unmatched. CDR3 sequence: CSARRTGLGLPGTQYF. In DNA form, the CDR3 reads TGCAGTGCTCGACGGACAGGGCTCGGGCTCCCGGGTACGCAGTATTTT.

The genes are TRBV12-3 or TRBV12-4 and TRBJ2-5; the match to TRBD1 covers 9 bases. V was pared by 6 bases and J by 5 bases, with 7 bases of the junction left unmatched. The CDR3 has 14 amino acids. The CDR3 region is CASSHGTGPETQYF. The CDR3 region has the DNA TGTGCCAGCAGCCACGGGACAGGGCCGGAGACCCAGTACTTC.

In its sample, this clonotype ranks as medium-sized. This rearrangement joins TRBV7-2 to TRBJ2-1; D is unclear. Trimming took off 2 bases at V and 12 bases at J, with 11 bases between the two ends. The CDR3 is 12 residues long. Germline assignment: CDR1 SGHTA and CDR2 FQGNSA. Here the CDR3 reads CASSLQESLQFF. The DNA of the CDR3 is TGTGCCAGCAGCTTACAGGAATCGTTGCAGTTCTTC. The complete variable domain, with remaining parts taken from reference TRBV7-2 and TRBJ2-1, reads GAGVSQSPSNKVTEKGKDVELRCDPISGHTALYWYRQSLGQGLEFLIYFQGNSAPDKSGLPSDRFSAERTGGSVSTLTIQRTQQEDSAVYLCASSLQESLQFFGPGTRLTVL.

This clonotype was counted at least ten times. This sequence joins TRBV7-2 and TRBJ2-6, with 7 bases that match TRBD2. CDR3 length: 17 residues. V gave up 3 bases and J gave up 0 bases; unmatched junction bases: 5. Germline values: CDR1 SGHTA, CDR2 FQGNSA. The chain's CDR3 is CASSLASGSSGANVLTF. CDR3 bases: TGTGCCAGCAGCTTGGCTAGCGGTTCCTCTGGGGCCAACGTCCTGACTTTC. Full variable domain (rest looked up from reference TRBV7-2 and TRBJ2-6): GAGVSQSPSNKVTEKGKDVELRCDPISGHTALYWYRQSLGQGLEFLIYFQGNSAPDKSGLPSDRFSAERTGGSVSTLTIQRTQQEDSAVYLCASSLASGSSGANVLTFGAGSRLTVL.

This clonotype was counted ten times or more. The CDR3 region is CASRGSYGYTF. The DNA of the CDR3 is TGTGCCAGCAGGGGTTCCTATGGCTACACCTTC. V gene TRBV6-6 combines with J gene TRBJ1-2; no clear D gene. The CDR3 sequence is 11 residues long. Trimming took 6 bases from V and 4 from J, leaving 6 bases between them. Germline lookup yields CDR1 MNHNY and CDR2 SVGAGI (reference sequence).

This clonotype has ten or more counts. The chain carries TRBV29-1 and TRBJ2-1, with TRBD1 identical over 7 bases. Trimming cost V 7 bases and J 6 bases; bases outside gene matches: 3. The CDR3 spans 11 residues. CDR1 and CDR2 from the germline V gene are SQVTM and ANQGSEA. In DNA, the CDR3 is TGCAGCGGATCAGGGGGCAATGAGCAGTTCTTC. Protein sequence: CSGSGGNEQFF.

The V call is TRBV29-1, the J call TRBJ2-7; 10 positions match TRBD1. Germline V gives CDR1 SQVTM, CDR2 ANQGSEA. This CDR3 is 14 amino acids long. V gave up 2 bases and J gave up 3 bases; unmatched junction bases: 4. The CDR3 DNA reads TGCAGCGTTGAACCCGGGACAGGGGACTACGAGCAGTACTTC. Translation gives CSVEPGTGDYEQYF.

This clonotype came up many times. The chain carries TRBV12-3 or TRBV12-4 and TRBJ2-5, with TRBD2 matching 7 bases. The CDR3 spans 15 residues. V lost 3 bases and J lost 1; bases outside the gene matches: 5. The CDR3 spells CASSFFGTTQETQYF. CDR3 sequence (DNA): TGTGCCAGCAGTTTTTTTGGGACTACCCAAGAGACCCAGTACTTC.

This clonotype is medium-sized by share. This sequence joins TRBV5-1 and TRBJ2-5, with TRBD1 matching 8 bases. The CDR3 is 15 amino acids. V lost 5 bases and J lost 4; bases outside the gene matches: 10. The germline V gene encodes CDR1 SGHRS and CDR2 YFSETQ. In DNA form, the CDR3 reads TGCGCCAGCAGTGGCAGGGGGCTTTCTGGAGAGACCCAGTACTTC. It codes for CASSGRGLSGETQYF.

Judged by abundance, this clonotype is medium-sized. The chain combines TRBV7-2 with TRBJ2-2, with 12 bases matching TRBD2. Looked up from germline, CDR1 is SGHTA and CDR2 is FQGNSA. CDR3 length: 18 residues. J lost 6 bases, V lost 5 bases, and 13 bases had no gene match. CDR3 region: CASSPFVTSGSLAGELFF. Here the CDR3 DNA reads TGTGCCAGCAGCCCCTTCGTGACTAGCGGGAGTTTGGCCGGGGAGCTGTTTTTT.

The V and J genes are TRBV10-1 and TRBJ2-5, with 8 bases matching TRBD1. Germline V lookup: CDR1 WNHNN, CDR2 SYGVQD (reference sequence). The CDR3 runs to 14 residues. Trimming removed 0 bases from V and 5 bases from J; junction bases left unmatched: 2. The CDR3 spells CASSESRQGETQYF. DNA of the CDR3: TGCGCCAGCAGTGAGTCTCGACAGGGGGAGACCCAGTACTTC.

In its sample, this clonotype is medium-sized. The gene calls are TRBV5-1 and TRBJ2-7; D is ambiguous. CDR3 length: 11 residues. Germline V lookup: CDR1 SGHRS, CDR2 YFSETQ. Trimming removed 0 bases at V and 5 bases at J, with 3 bases between. CDR3 region: CASSLGNEQYF. The CDR3 DNA follows: TGCGCCAGCAGCTTGGGCAACGAGCAGTACTTC.

The chain couples TRBV7-9 to TRBJ1-1; D is uncertain. The V end was cut by 6 bases, the J end by 7 bases, with 9 bases between. The germline gives CDR1 SEHNR, CDR2 FQNEAQ (reference sequence). The CDR3 contains 11 residues. Here the CDR3 reads CASRQTLEAFF. Here the CDR3 DNA reads TGTGCCAGCAGACAGACACTTGAAGCTTTCTTT.

By sample share, this clonotype is medium-sized (0.01 to 0.1%). The gene calls are TRBV20-1 and TRBJ1-4; tentative D call: TRBD1 (6 bases). This CDR3 is 14 amino acids long. V was shortened by 2 bases and J by 4 bases, with 11 bases between the two germline ends. Germline CDR1 is DFQATT and CDR2 is SNEGSKA (reference sequence). CDR3 bases: TGCAGTGCTAGATCGGGACAAGTTAATGAAAAACTGTTTTTT. Translation: CSARSGQVNEKLFF.

Judged by abundance, this clonotype is medium-sized. V usage is TRBV2 and J usage is TRBJ2-7, with D uncertain. Trimming removed 3 bases from V and 4 bases from J, with 10 bases in between. Germline loops: CDR1 SNHLY, CDR2 FYNNEI. CDR3 size: 13 residues. The CDR3 region has the DNA TGTGCCAGCAGTGATGGAAGACTTTACGAGCAGTACTTC. It yields the protein CASSDGRLYEQYF. The variable domain in full, with the rest retrieved from reference TRBV2 and TRBJ2-7, is EPEVTQTPSHQVTQMGQEVILRCVPISNHLYFYWYRQILGQKVEFLVSFYNNEISEKSEIFDDQFSVERPDGSNFTLKIRSTKLEDSAMYFCASSDGRLYEQYFGPGTRLTVT.

This clonotype was seen ten or more times. V and J are TRBV30 and TRBJ1-2, with D hard to call. Trimming pared 5 bases from V and 4 bases from J, leaving 5 bases between. The CDR3 has 10 amino acids. CDR1 and CDR2 (germline): GTSNPN, SVGIG (reference sequence). The CDR3 DNA sequence: TGTGCCTGGGGCATCTATGGCTACACCTTC. Translated, it gives CAWGIYGYTF.